A selection of T cell receptor beta chains follows, all from one sample in a study of blood T cells in healthy people across ages. TCRdb reprocessed the 5' RACE reads with MiXCR, giving one entry per CDR3 protein. The sample has approximately 1.5 million distinct CDR3 sequences; about 42% are singletons. Sequenced input: blood. The receptors shown here come from a woman between 18 and 29 years old in good health. Both conserved end residues are part of each CDR3. The D gene is left open where the match is weak. Some rows mark clone size as missing; the rest say once, few, many or name a class of expanded clone.

clone size	CDR3 length	V gene	D gene	J gene	CDR3 DNA	CDR3 protein
few	14	TRBV7-2	TRBD2	TRBJ2-7	TGTGCCAGCAGCTTAGTTACTAGCGGTGATGAGCAGTACTTC	CASSLVTSGDEQYF
NA	18	TRBV7-9	TRBD2	TRBJ2-7	TGTGCCAGCAGCCCGACTAGCGGTCACGAAGTGGATGTTCATGAGCAGTACTTC	CASSPTSGHEVDVHEQYF
NA	14	TRBV29-1	TRBD1	TRBJ2-7	TGCAGCGTTGAGGGTAGGGGGCTTTACAATGAGCAGTACTTC	CSVEGRGLYNEQYF
NA	14	TRBV27	NA	TRBJ2-6	TGTGCCAGCAGTTGGAGTACTGGGGCCAACGTCCTGACTTTC	CASSWSTGANVLTF
NA	17	TRBV5-1	NA	TRBJ1-6	TGTGCCAGCAGCCCCTGGGGCAGGGGCTCCTATAATTCACCCCTCCACTTT	CASSPWGRGSYNSPLHF
NA	14	TRBV21-1	NA	TRBJ1-1	TGTGCCGTGAGACAGGGGGCGACGAACACTGAAGCTTTCTTT	CAVRQGATNTEAFF
NA	11	TRBV4-1	NA	TRBJ2-1	TGCGCCAGCAGCCAAGTTGGTGGGCAGTTCTTC	CASSQVGGQFF
NA	15	TRBV29-1	NA	TRBJ2-3	TGCAGCGTTGACCCTAGTCAGGATCTATCAGATACGCAGTATTTT	CSVDPSQDLSDTQYF
NA	15	TRBV20-1	NA	TRBJ2-7	TGCAGTGCTAGAGATTGGAGACCCGGGTCCCACGAGCAGTACTTC	CSARDWRPGSHEQYF
NA	16	TRBV7-2	TRBD2	TRBJ2-1	TGTGTCAGCAGCTTACTGAAGCGGGGGGACTACAATGAGCAGTTCTTC	CVSSLLKRGDYNEQFF
many	14	TRBV6-2/TRBV6-3	NA	TRBJ1-1	TGTGCCAGCAGTTACTTCCAGGCGCGGACTGAAGCTTTCTTT	CASSYFQARTEAFF
NA	12	TRBV29-1	NA	TRBJ2-7	TGCAGCGTTCCGGGACTCTTTAGTGAGCAGTACTTC	CSVPGLFSEQYF
NA	17	TRBV20-1	TRBD1	TRBJ1-2	TGCAGTGCTAGAGACCAAGACCGACAGGGATCTAACTATGGCTACACCTTC	CSARDQDRQGSNYGYTF
NA	14	TRBV6-5	NA	TRBJ2-7	TGTGCCAGCAGTCGATGGACCCGGGGTAATGAGCAGTACTTC	CASSRWTRGNEQYF
NA	12	TRBV9	NA	TRBJ2-3	TGTGCCAGCAGACGTAGACTAAATACGCAGTATTTT	CASRRRLNTQYF
NA	15	TRBV6-6	NA	TRBJ1-2	TGTGCCAGCAGTCCCTCTTACACCCAGGCCTATGGCTACACCTTC	CASSPSYTQAYGYTF
NA	16	TRBV7-2	NA	TRBJ1-1	TGTGCCAGCAGCTTAGCACACGGATTCATGAACACTGAAGCTTTCTTT	CASSLAHGFMNTEAFF
once	15	TRBV28	TRBD2	TRBJ2-7	TGTGCCAGCAGTTCCACGGGGCTAGCGGGGAACGAGCAGTACTTC	CASSSTGLAGNEQYF
NA	14	TRBV12-3/TRBV12-4	NA	TRBJ2-5	TGTGCCAGCAGTTTAGAGGGGGGATCCGAGACCCAGTACTTC	CASSLEGGSETQYF
NA	17	TRBV4-1	NA	TRBJ2-3	TGCGCCAGCAGCTCCGCTGAGCGGAGTCTGAGCACAGATACGCAGTATTTT	CASSSAERSLSTDTQYF
NA	13	TRBV30	TRBD2	TRBJ2-7	TGTGCCTGGACCGGGACTAGGTCCTGCGAGCAGTACTTC	CAWTGTRSCEQYF
NA	20	TRBV27	TRBD2	TRBJ2-3	TGTGCCAGCAGTTTATTCTCGGGGACTAGCGGGGGGTATAGCACAGATACGCAGTATTTT	CASSLFSGTSGGYSTDTQYF
NA	16	TRBV6-1	TRBD2	TRBJ2-5	TGTGCCAGTGGAGAGGTGGCTAGCGGGGACTACAATGAGCAGTACTTC	CASGEVASGDYNEQYF
many	12	TRBV12-3/TRBV12-4	NA	TRBJ1-1	TGTGCCAGCAGCCGGATGAACACTGAAGCTTTCTTT	CASSRMNTEAFF
NA	13	TRBV2	NA	TRBJ2-1	TGTGCCAGCGGGGTCTGGAATTCGGATGAGCAGTTCTTC	CASGVWNSDEQFF
few	16	TRBV6-2/TRBV6-3	TRBD1	TRBJ2-1	TGTGCCAGCAGTTGGGGTCCCGGGACAGGGAGGAATGAGCAGTTCTTC	CASSWGPGTGRNEQFF
few	13	TRBV7-2	NA	TRBJ1-2	TGTGCCAGCTCGGCAGATGCTAACTATGGCTACACCTTC	CASSADANYGYTF
NA	12	TRBV12-3/TRBV12-4	NA	TRBJ2-7	TGTGCCAGCAGTTTCCAACCGGACGAGCAGTACTTC	CASSFQPDEQYF
NA	15	TRBV7-9	TRBD1	TRBJ2-2	TGTGCCAGCAGCTCCAACAGGGGAATTACCGGGGAGCTGTTTTTT	CASSSNRGITGELFF
NA	12	TRBV6-2/TRBV6-3	NA	TRBJ1-5	TGTGCCAGCAGACTCCGAAATCAGCCCCAGCATTTT	CASRLRNQPQHF
NA	16	TRBV29-1	NA	TRBJ2-1	TGCAGCGTTGAGGGGACTGTACGCAGCTCCTACAATGAGCAGTTCTTC	CSVEGTVRSSYNEQFF
NA	14	TRBV15	NA	TRBJ1-2	TGTGCCACCAGCAGAGAACCCTTAAACTATGGCTACACCTTC	CATSREPLNYGYTF
NA	16	TRBV4-2	TRBD1	TRBJ2-3	TGTGCCAGCAGCCAAAGCCTGGGACAGGGCACAGATACGCAGTATTTT	CASSQSLGQGTDTQYF
NA	16	TRBV7-2	TRBD2	TRBJ2-5	TGTGCCAGCAGCCCAACCTCTGGGACTAGAGAAGAGACCCAGTACTTC	CASSPTSGTREETQYF
few	14	TRBV9	NA	TRBJ2-1	TGTGCCAGCAGCATGACGGGCTCCTACAATGAGCAGTTCTTC	CASSMTGSYNEQFF
few	12	TRBV11-2	NA	TRBJ2-1	TGTGCCAGCAGCTTAGCCTCATGGGGGCAGTTCTTC	CASSLASWGQFF
NA	14	TRBV20-1	NA	TRBJ2-6	TGCAGTGCTAGTTCCATCTCTGGGGCCAACGTCCTGACTTTC	CSASSISGANVLTF
NA	14	TRBV14	NA	TRBJ2-1	TGTGCCAGCAGCCAGCAGGGGTCCTACAATGAGCAGTTCTTC	CASSQQGSYNEQFF
few	20	TRBV11-2	TRBD1	TRBJ2-1	TGTGCCAGCAGCTTAGCCGGGACAGGGAGGGTTTTTTTCTCCTACAATGAGCAGTTCTTC	CASSLAGTGRVFFSYNEQFF
NA	13	TRBV3-1	NA	TRBJ1-4	TGTGCCAGCAGCCAATCAGGGAATGAAAAACTGTTTTTT	CASSQSGNEKLFF
few	13	TRBV6-6	NA	TRBJ2-7	TGTGCCAGCTCTCGCCTAAGGTACTACGAGCAGTACTTC	CASSRLRYYEQYF
NA	13	TRBV6-1	NA	TRBJ1-6	TGTGCCAGCACTCTACTATATAATTCACCCCTCCACTTT	CASTLLYNSPLHF
NA	13	TRBV7-2	TRBD1	TRBJ2-3	TGTGCCAGCAGCTCGGACAGGTGGCGGACGCAGTATTTT	CASSSDRWRTQYF
NA	15	TRBV29-1	NA	TRBJ1-6	TGCAGCGTGACGAGCGTGAGCTCCTATAATTCACCCCTCCACTTT	CSVTSVSSYNSPLHF
few	14	TRBV6-5	TRBD2	TRBJ2-1	TGTGCCAGCAGTTACGCGGGGGGGTTGAATGAGCAGTTCTTC	CASSYAGGLNEQFF
NA	16	TRBV4-3	NA	TRBJ1-4	TGCGCCAGCAGCCAGAGTGCGGGTGCAACTAATGAAAAACTGTTTTTT	CASSQSAGATNEKLFF
once	16	TRBV24-1	TRBD2	TRBJ2-2	TGTGCCACCAGCTCACTAGCGGGGGGGAACACCGGGGAGCTGTTTTTT	CATSSLAGGNTGELFF
few	11	TRBV6-6	NA	TRBJ2-3	TGTGCCAGCTCATTAGCGGATACGCGGTATTTT	CASSLADTRYF